This T cell receptor beta chain was identified during a study of blood T cell repertoires in COVID-19 (TCRdb year 2020). At the level of the whole study: The collaborator samples originated in the United States, Italy and Spain and spanned the acute and convalescent phases of COVID-19. The dataset comprised deeply sampled blood TCRbeta repertoires from subjects exposed to, actively infected with, or recovered from COVID-19. The sample metadata nearly always contained a de-identified subject ID, COVID-19 status, age in years and sex. The material from the prospective study consisted of cDNA or gDNA derived from T cells, B-cell-depleted T cells, or PBMCs. HLA class I and class II types, where available, came from metadata supplied by the sample provider rather than from assay-based typing. The samples were drawn from two sources: the first 160 participants of the ongoing ImmuneRACE study, and 1,254 subjects contributed by 6 global collaborators. The repertoires were released in a freely available public database intended as a resource for research on the immune response to SARS-CoV-2.

Each collaborating institution followed its own protocols to collect whole blood in K2EDTA tubes. For TCRbeta analysis, collaborators shipped samples in one of three forms: frozen whole blood, isolated PBMCs, or DNA extracted from either of those sample types. This clone was picked up one time. Its cognate antigen has yet to be identified. Base qualities are not at hand, and no much larger clone is one base apart. V ends up 5 bases short and J 6 bases short, with an unmatched junction base count of 7. Sequences LNHDA (CDR1) and SQIVND (CDR2) are obtained from the germline V gene (reference sequence). The cysteine opens and the phenylalanine closes a CDR3 of 15 amino acids. Only the CDR3 DNA is retained, 45 bases long and in frame from the first base. TCRbeta CDR3 regions were amplified from genomic DNA by means of the immunoSEQ Assay, a bias-controlled multiplex PCR. The original methods were these. Nucleated cell counts per sample were estimated from amplification of reference gene primers within the assay. Sequence reads were collapsed and filtered to measure the absolute abundance of every unique TCRbeta CDR3 rearrangement. Productive Simpson clonality was computed per sample as the square root of Simpson's diversity index over productive rearrangements. TCRdb's version of the immuneACCESS table is confined to in-frame rearrangements and falls short of the full clone set. An unresolved V gene accounts for under half of the shortfall where checked; the remainder is of unknown origin. The DNA gave D and trimming, while V, J and clone size come from that table. This sample holds under 200,000 clones; around four fifths were observed only once. Roughly 1.9% of the sample belongs to the ten largest clones.

General findings and caveats noted by the study authors: How much clinical and demographic metadata was included differed by source and by participant, and the metadata was provided uncurated.

The receptor chain draws on TRBV19 and TRBJ1-5, and 10 junction bases match TRBD1. Material for sequencing was peripheral blood. This clonotype originated in a woman at least 80 years old with acute or convalescent COVID-19. The CDR3 reads as follows: CASSAPGQGSQPQHF. The DNA sequence reads TGTGCCAGTAGTGCGCCGGGACAGGGGAGTCAGCCCCAGCATTTT.